The clone carrying this T cell receptor (beta chain) was counted at least ten times. What it binds is not known. The sample is drawn from a study of early T cells in non-severe SARS-CoV-2 infection. Study at large: Sequencing was performed on bulk RNA from unsorted whole blood, leaving chains unpaired.

Researchers attached unique molecular identifiers to individual cDNA molecules. One entry per CDR3 protein results from TCRdb running MiXCR on the 5' RACE reads. The sample lists about 47,000 distinct CDR3 sequences, around 10% seen once, with over 4% in the top ten. CDR1 and CDR2 (germline): SGHTA, FQGNSA. The CDR3 totals 14 residues. V lost 5 bases, J lost 0 bases, and 9 bases lay in between. Study-level findings and limits: Missing private and CD4 specificities, VDJdb matching favored anti-spike CD8 responses.

This sequence originates from an adult who was a healthcare worker with PCR-confirmed SARS-CoV-2 infection or an uninfected control (not recorded which). The source was whole blood, collected at baseline. The chain couples TRBV7-2 to TRBJ2-3; TRBD2 might be the D (6 bases). The CDR3: CASSRDSSTDTQYF. The CDR3 DNA reads TGTGCCAGCAGCAGGGACTCCAGCACAGATACGCAGTATTTT.